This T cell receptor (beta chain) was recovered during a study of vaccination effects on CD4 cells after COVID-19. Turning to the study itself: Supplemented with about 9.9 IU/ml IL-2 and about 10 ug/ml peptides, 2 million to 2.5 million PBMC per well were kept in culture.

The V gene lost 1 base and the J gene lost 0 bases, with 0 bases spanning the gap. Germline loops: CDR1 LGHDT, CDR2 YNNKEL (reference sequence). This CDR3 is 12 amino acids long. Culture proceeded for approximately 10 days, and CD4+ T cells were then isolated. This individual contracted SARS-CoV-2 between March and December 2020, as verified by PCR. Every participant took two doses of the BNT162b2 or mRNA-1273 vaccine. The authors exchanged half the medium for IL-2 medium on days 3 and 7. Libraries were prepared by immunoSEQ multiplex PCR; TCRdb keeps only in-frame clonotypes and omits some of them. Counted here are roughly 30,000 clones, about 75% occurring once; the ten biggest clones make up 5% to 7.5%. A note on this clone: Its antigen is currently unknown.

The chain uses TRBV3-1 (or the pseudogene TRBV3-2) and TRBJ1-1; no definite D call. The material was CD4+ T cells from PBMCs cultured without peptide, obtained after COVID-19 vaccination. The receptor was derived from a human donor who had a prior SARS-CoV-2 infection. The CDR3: CASSQVNTEAFF. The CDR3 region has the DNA TGTGCCAGCAGCCAAGTGAACACTGAAGCTTTCTTT.